Shown below are 20 T cell receptor beta chains from a single sample sequenced in a study of blood T cells in healthy people across ages. Primers used in a second PCR of about 7 to 12 cycles were a sample-barcoded 5' primer and a J-beta primer mix. TCRdb passed the 5' RACE reads through MiXCR, listing each CDR3 protein once. The sample shows roughly 1,800,000 distinct CDR3 sequences, approximately 50% of them seen only once. Sequenced: blood. These receptors were taken from a woman aged 40 to 55 in good health.

The V gene is TRBV4-3, the J gene TRBJ1-6; D not resolved. The CDR3 consists of 15 residues. V was trimmed by 4 bases and J by 14 bases, leaving 21 bases between them. CDR1 and CDR2 (germline): LGHNA, YSLEER. The CDR3, as DNA: TGCGCCAGCAGCCGTCAAGGTGGGAGGACCGTCACCCTCCACTTT. This codes for CASSRQGGRTVTLHF.

The chain employs TRBV6-2 or TRBV6-3 and TRBJ2-5, with TRBD1 identical over 9 bases. With V trimmed by 7 bases and J by 5 bases, 8 bases remained unmatched. This CDR3 has 14 amino acids. The V gene's germline CDR1 is MNHEY and CDR2 SVGEGT. CDR3 nucleotide sequence: TGTGCCAGCATCAACAGGGGGCAGCGGGAGACCCAGTACTTC. Translating it yields CASINRGQRETQYF.

The gene calls are TRBV27 and TRBJ2-7; 8 bases agree with TRBD2. CDR3 size: 14 residues. In germline, CDR1 is MNHEY, CDR2 SMNVEV (reference sequence). V was pared by 3 bases and J by 3 bases, with 4 bases of the junction left unmatched. CDR3 protein: CASSFNRGGYEQYF. Written as DNA, the CDR3 is TGTGCCAGCAGTTTTAACCGGGGGGGCTACGAGCAGTACTTC.

The chain recombines TRBV4-1 with TRBJ2-5; D is ambiguous. V lost 0 bases and J 3 bases, leaving 5 bases between the germline ends. Per the germline V gene, CDR1 is MGHRA and CDR2 is YSYEKL. CDR3 length: 13 residues. Here the CDR3 reads CASSQDGEETQYF. In DNA form, the CDR3 reads TGCGCCAGCAGCCAAGACGGAGAAGAGACCCAGTACTTC.

This clonotype was observed a handful of times. This chain connects TRBV7-9 to TRBJ2-7, with 9 bases that match TRBD1. The CDR3 extends over 15 amino acids. Germline-derived CDR1 and CDR2 are SEHNR and FQNEAQ (reference sequence). The trim removed 3 bases at V and 5 bases at J, leaving 8 bases unmatched. This CDR3 is CASSFSGTGSHEQYF. CDR3 nucleotides: TGTGCCAGCAGCTTTTCCGGGACAGGGTCCCACGAGCAGTACTTC.

As concerns this clonotype: One end of the junction is discordant with germline, which a read error may explain. The genes are TRBV28 and TRBJ1-1, with 7 bases identical to TRBD1. The CDR3 contains 17 residues. Germline lookup yields CDR1 MDHEN and CDR2 SYDVKM. CDR3 bases: TGTGCCAGCAGTTTACCCAGGGGGACCCGAAGGAACCCTGAAGCTTTCTTT. Its protein is CASSLPRGTRRNPEAFF.

This clonotype was seen more than once but under ten times. The chain links TRBV20-1 to TRBJ2-7; no firm D call. V was cut by 3 bases and J by 0 bases, with 9 bases left in between. The CDR3 length is 13 residues. Germline V gene lookup returns CDR1 DFQATT and CDR2 SNEGSKA (reference sequence). CDR3 DNA: TGCAGTGCTAGCAACCCCCTCTCCTACGAGCAGTACTTC. Its translation is CSASNPLSYEQYF.

This clonotype occurred a few times. This rearrangement joins TRBV7-2 to TRBJ2-6; D unclear. This CDR3 has 15 amino acids. V was cut by 5 bases and J by 3 bases, with 11 bases left in between. The germline CDR1 and CDR2 sequences are SGHTA and FQGNSA. The CDR3 coding sequence is TGTGCCAGCAGCCCTCGGATTCGTGGGGCCAACGTCCTGACTTTC. Amino acids: CASSPRIRGANVLTF.

This chain links TRBV14 with TRBJ2-7; a possible D gene is TRBD2 (6 bases). Germline lookup yields CDR1 SGHDN and CDR2 FVKESK. This CDR3 has 16 residues. Trimming stripped 2 bases from V and 7 bases from J, with 21 bases between. The chain's CDR3 is CASSQTTGTSRREQYF. The CDR3, as DNA: TGTGCCAGCAGCCAAACCACCGGGACTTCTCGACGGGAGCAGTACTTC.

The chain employs TRBV10-3 and TRBJ2-5, with 10 bases that match TRBD2. The V gene end was trimmed by 4 bases and the J gene end by 1 base; junction bases not matched to a gene: 6. The CDR3 contains 16 residues. Germline V lookup: CDR1 ENHRY, CDR2 SYGVKD. The CDR3 spells CAISAASGGAQETQYF. As DNA, the CDR3 is TGTGCCATCAGTGCCGCCAGCGGGGGGGCCCAAGAGACCCAGTACTTC.

The chain carries TRBV7-3 and TRBJ2-1, with 7 bases that match TRBD2. The CDR3 runs 16 residues. V lost 4 bases, J lost 7 bases, and 13 bases stayed unmatched. Germline V gene lookup returns CDR1 SGHTA and CDR2 FQGTGA. CDR3 sequence (DNA): TGTGCCAGCAGCTCCGTAGCGGGCACCAGGAGAAATGAGCAGTTCTTC. Its protein product is CASSSVAGTRRNEQFF.

The V call is TRBV5-5, the J call TRBJ2-3; 15 bases fit TRBD2. In germline, CDR1 is SGHKS, CDR2 YYEKEE (reference sequence). The V gene end was trimmed by 4 bases and the J gene end by 6 bases; junction bases not matched to a gene: 9. This CDR3 contains 17 residues. CDR3 in amino acids: CASSTGLAGGPGDTQYF. The CDR3 coding sequence is TGTGCCAGCAGCACCGGACTAGCGGGGGGGCCAGGGGATACGCAGTATTTT.

This chain links TRBV12-3 or TRBV12-4 with TRBJ1-5, with no clear D. The V end was cut by 3 bases, the J end by 5 bases, with 11 bases between. CDR3 size: 14 residues. Written as DNA, the CDR3 is TGTGCCAGCAGTTTTGGTGGCGTGGATCAGCCCCAGCATTTT. The encoded protein is CASSFGGVDQPQHF.

The sample holds one count of this clonotype. The chain combines TRBV4-1 with TRBJ2-7; tentative D call: TRBD1 (5 bases). Trimming left V 2 bases short and J 2 bases short, with 13 bases between. Germline V gene lookup returns CDR1 MGHRA and CDR2 YSYEKL. This CDR3 is 15 amino acids long. The CDR3 here is CASSQSPQGPYEQYF. In DNA form, the CDR3 reads TGCGCCAGCAGCCAATCTCCGCAGGGTCCCTACGAGCAGTACTTC.

This clonotype was seen more than once but under ten times. This chain connects TRBV4-1 to TRBJ2-7; 9 bases match TRBD2. The V gene end was trimmed by 1 base and the J gene end by 3 bases; junction bases not matched to a gene: 4. The CDR3 loop spans 15 amino acids. Germline loops: CDR1 MGHRA, CDR2 YSYEKL. The CDR3, as DNA: TGCGCCAGCAGCCAAGGGGTTAGCGGGGGCTACGAGCAGTACTTC. Translating it yields CASSQGVSGGYEQYF.

The V and J genes are TRBV27 and TRBJ2-1, with TRBD2 matching over 15 bases. Germline CDR1 reads MNHEY; CDR2 reads SMNVEV (reference sequence). V was clipped by 6 bases and J by 1 base; unmatched bases: 1. The CDR3 extends over 16 amino acids. CDR3 region: CASRGLAGGSYNEQFF. CDR3 coding DNA: TGTGCCAGCAGAGGACTAGCGGGGGGGTCCTACAATGAGCAGTTCTTC.

This sequence joins TRBV6-2 or TRBV6-3 and TRBJ2-7, with a possible D match to TRBD2 (5 bases). The CDR3 contains 15 residues. Between the trimmed V and J ends, which lost 2 bases and 3 bases, there was a span of 14 bases. Germline V gives CDR1 MNHEY, CDR2 SVGEGT. Here the CDR3 DNA reads TGTGCCAGCAGTTACGGTTACAACCGGGGCTACGAGCAGTACTTC. Translating gives CASSYGYNRGYEQYF.

The chain employs TRBV29-1 and TRBJ2-5, with D possibly called TRBD1 or TRBD2 (5 bases each). This CDR3 comprises 14 residues. Between the trimmed V and J ends, which lost 7 bases and 11 bases, there was a span of 26 bases. In germline, CDR1 is SQVTM, CDR2 ANQGSEA. CDR3 bases: TGCAGCGCCGCTGGGACCGAAAAAGGCCATGAGCAGTACTTC. Its protein is CSAAGTEKGHEQYF.

V gene TRBV9 combines with J gene TRBJ2-3; 10 bases are shared with TRBD2. V lost 7 bases to trimming and J lost 1 base; unmatched junction nucleotides: 3. Germline CDR1 and CDR2: SGDLS and YYNGEE. This CDR3 comprises 14 residues. For the CDR3, the DNA is TGTGCCAGCTCCGGGACTAGCGGCACAGATACGCAGTATTTT. Translated, it gives CASSGTSGTDTQYF.

This clonotype was detected a few times. The rearrangement uses TRBV12-3 or TRBV12-4 and TRBJ1-5; D uncertain. The CDR3 sequence is 13 residues long. The ends were cut back, 5 bases at V and 4 bases at J, with 9 bases in the middle. The CDR3 region is CASSPFLNQPQHF. The CDR3 DNA follows: TGTGCCAGCAGTCCGTTCTTAAATCAGCCCCAGCATTTT.